This T cell receptor (beta chain) was sequenced in a study of T cells in Graves' hyperthyroidism and ophthalmopathy (dated by TCRdb to between 2019 and 2020). At the level of the whole study: Peripheral blood samples were taken at initial diagnosis, before any treatment was given. The approximately 100 discovery patients were randomly divided into training and test sets at a 7:3 ratio. The paper reports TCR Vbeta CDR3 sequencing of roughly 140 peripheral blood samples: approximately 43 ophthalmopathy, fewer than 80 hyperthyroidism and around 17 progressor patients. After blood sampling, hyperthyroidism patients were treated with methimazole at a starting dose of 30 mg daily, and ophthalmopathy patients were treated with high-dose intravenous methylprednisolone. An independent validation cohort of 18 to 20 hyperthyroidism patients and about 16 patients who later progressed to ophthalmopathy tested prospective prediction of ophthalmopathy. Thyroid tissue and blood T-cell repertoires from six Graves' hyperthyroidism patients were also compared in the study. To identify distinguishing TCR V-J signatures, a discovery cohort of 100 or so patients was used, comprising 43 with Graves' ophthalmopathy and around 60 with stable Graves' hyperthyroidism. Summary of the overall study and its limitations: Sample size was not statistically predetermined, and investigators were not blinded to group allocation. In cross-validation, a model built on a 13 V-J signature told ophthalmopathy apart from stable hyperthyroidism with 87.88% sensitivity and about 81% specificity, and in testing the same model reached 80%/75%. Blood samples also contained most of the expanded thyroid clonotypes (frequency above 0.001), which suggests that blood repertoires may reflect thyroid immune responses. In validation, the model predicted progression to ophthalmopathy a median of roughly 6.2 months before onset, with about 67% sensitivity and roughly 73% specificity.

This clonotype appeared many times. The antigen it binds to is not known. The sample holds no much larger clone one base away, and base qualities are not on file. Ophthalmopathy patients had moderately to severely active disease, Clinical Activity Score of at least 3, NOSPECS grade of at least 4, and duration under 3 months. Patients with uncontrolled infections, other autoimmune diseases, pregnancy or lactation were excluded. Clinical symptoms, serum thyroxine and TRAb, thyroid ultrasound, and orbital computed tomography formed the basis for the diagnoses. PBMCs were isolated from 7.5 to 10 ml of fresh peripheral blood by Ficoll-Paque density gradient centrifugation. Trizol reagent was used to extract total RNA, and RNA quality was then checked on an Agilent 2100 Bioanalyzer. CDR1 and CDR2 were assigned from the germline V gene as SGHTA and FQGNSA. Trimming removed 0 bases from V and 6 bases from J, leaving 15 bases between the germline ends. The CDR3, from cysteine to phenylalanine, totals 17 residues. Only CDR3 DNA is held: 51 bases, read in frame from base 1.

Amplification of TCR beta CDR3 regions was carried out from RNA transcripts. A first-round RT-PCR of the TCR CDR3 used the HTBI primer set with the Qiagen OneStep RT-PCR kit. A second multiplex PCR round built the libraries, followed by size selection and purification. The libraries were sequenced on an Illumina HiSeq2000 using paired-end 100 bp reads. Under the source paper's analysis protocol: SOAPnuke was used to process the raw data, throwing out any read that contained adapters or uncalled bases, had a mean Phred below 15, or lacked an exact constant-primer or identifier match. High-quality paired reads were merged using COPE v1.2.5, and each unique nucleotide sequence was defined as a clonotype. Clonotypes were aligned to IMGT TRBV, TRBD and TRBJ reference segments using MiTCR v1.1. Only V-J combinations with frequency above 0.0001, covering 99.2% of repertoires, were analysed. The TCS score was defined as F50 (clonal expansion) divided by E x V (chaos), with BLOSUM62-based TCRdist calculated between CDR3 peptides within each V-J. Welch's t-statistics and random forest reduced fewer than 550 V-J features to roughly 13, which were used in a naive Bayes classifier (R e1071). The public reads were reprocessed in TCRdb via fastp at Q25 and MiXCR, keeping in-frame beta chains. Here each entry gathers all rows of one CDR3 protein and keeps the most common genes and DNA. Here the V and J calls rest on TCRdb's processing, not on the authors' analysis. For this sample the table gives about 350,000 distinct CDR3 sequences, of which 15% to 20% were detected only once. The ten largest clones capture around 15% of the sample.

The sample comprised blood. The chain was built from TRBV7-2 and TRBJ1-6, with a tentative D gene TRBD1 over 6 matching bases. The TCR was taken from a woman between 40 and 55 years old with Graves' ophthalmopathy. The CDR3 has the sequence CASSLARSRTANSPLHF. The bases read TGTGCCAGCAGCTTAGCGCGTAGCAGGACAGCTAATTCACCCCTCCACTTT.